The sample holds many counts of the clone carrying this T cell receptor beta chain. Its specificity is unknown. This sample was included in a study of tumor-infiltrating lymphocytes in primary liver carcinoma. Overall study findings and caveats: Bulk samples went unsorted, so CD4+ and CD8+ repertoires were not compared.

Unsorted whole blood supplied the blood RNA, and germline DNA was isolated too. Enrolled patients were chronically infected with HBV and treatment-naive. From roughly 470 ng total RNA, TCR beta cDNA was generated with a primer in the constant region. Libraries covering TCR beta were generated through three nested multiplex PCR rounds (using a slightly modified ARM-PCR). TRBV1-TRBV30 forward primers and a C-beta reverse primer were used in the first two PCR rounds, which each ran for about 11 cycles. TCRdb ran MiXCR on the multiplex PCR reads and lists one entry per CDR3 protein. The sample has 300,000 to 400,000 distinct CDR3 sequences; approximately 64% are singletons. In germline, CDR1 is SGHAT, CDR2 FQNNGV. This CDR3 region has 14 residues. V lost 2 bases and J lost 9, with 15 bases in between.

Sequencing used peripheral blood. The sequence was obtained from a man aged 40-50 years with primary liver carcinoma and hepatitis B virus infection. V usage is TRBV11-2 and J usage is TRBJ2-3; the D is unclear. The CDR3 region has the DNA TGTGCCAGCAGCTTAAGGCGGCCCCCAGGCACGCAGTATTTT. This translates into CASSLRRPPGTQYF.